These T cell receptor beta chains were read from a single sample in a study of CD8+CD57+ T cells in acquired aplastic anemia. Each CDR3 protein gets one entry after TCRdb re-called the reads with MiXCR. The table shows 180,000 or so distinct CDR3 sequences, with roughly 60% occurring only once. Sequencing used sorted CD4+, CD8+, or CD8+CD57+ T cells (not recorded which) from PBMCs. The receptor set was obtained from a human donor with aplastic anemia. Each CDR3 is given with its conserved first and last residue. Fields, in order: V gene, D gene, J gene, clone size, CDR3 protein, CDR3 DNA. The D gene is left open where the match is weak. Size tells how often a clone was seen (once, few, many) or the class of an expanded clone, and some rows leave it out.

TRBV19	TRBD2	TRBJ2-7	-	CASSGSGSSTYEQYF	TGTGCCAGTAGTGGAAGCGGGAGTTCCACCTACGAGCAGTACTTC
TRBV5-1	-	TRBJ1-1	-	CASSLEGETEAFF	TGCGCCAGCAGCTTGGAAGGGGAGACTGAAGCTTTCTTT
TRBV29-1	-	TRBJ2-1	-	CSVGRDYYNEQFF	TGCAGCGTTGGGCGGGATTACTACAATGAGCAGTTCTTC
TRBV20-1	-	TRBJ2-5	few	CSASLNPVQETQYF	TGCAGTGCTAGCCTAAACCCAGTCCAAGAGACCCAGTACTTC
TRBV5-4	-	TRBJ1-3	-	CASSRDAQTSGNTIYF	TGTGCCAGCAGCCGGGACGCGCAGACTTCTGGAAACACCATATATTTT
TRBV10-3	TRBD1	TRBJ2-3	-	CAISGGQGAFVDTQYF	TGTGCCATCAGTGGGGGACAGGGGGCCTTCGTTGATACGCAGTATTTT
TRBV12-3/TRBV12-4	-	TRBJ1-5	few	CASRPQGEQPQHF	TGTGCCAGCAGACCACAGGGAGAGCAGCCCCAGCATTTT
TRBV12-5	-	TRBJ1-2	many	CASGLEGGLYGYTF	TGTGCTAGTGGTTTGGAAGGGGGGCTCTATGGCTACACCTTC
TRBV20-1	-	TRBJ1-2	-	CSALALGRLGYGYTF	TGCAGTGCCCTGGCACTGGGGCGTTTGGGCTATGGCTACACCTTC
TRBV9	-	TRBJ2-1	many	CASSPTVGEQFF	TGTGCCAGCAGCCCTACCGTCGGTGAGCAGTTCTTC
TRBV16	-	TRBJ2-3	-	CASSQPGTTDTQYF	TGTGCCAGCAGCCAGCCCGGGACCACAGATACGCAGTATTTT
TRBV2	-	TRBJ1-3	once	CASSEWESGNTIYF	TGCGCCAGCAGTGAGTGGGAGTCTGGAAACACCATATATTTT
TRBV10-3	TRBD2	TRBJ2-7	-	CAARDSSGRGSYEQYF	TGTGCCGCTAGGGACAGTAGCGGGAGGGGCTCCTACGAGCAGTACTTC
TRBV29-1	TRBD1	TRBJ1-1	-	CSVEVRGDREGKTEAFF	TGCAGCGTTGAAGTCCGGGGGGACAGGGAAGGGAAAACTGAAGCTTTCTTT
TRBV5-6	-	TRBJ1-5	-	CASSLEGGLAETQHF	TGTGCCAGCAGCTTGGAAGGGGGGCTAGCGGAGACCCAGCATTTT
TRBV6-1	-	TRBJ1-5	few	CASSEHPNSNQPQHF	TGTGCCAGCAGTGAACATCCGAATAGCAATCAGCCCCAGCATTTT
TRBV2	-	TRBJ2-7	few	CASTGHEQYF	TGTGCCAGCACCGGTCACGAGCAGTACTTC
TRBV7-2	-	TRBJ2-7	-	CASSLVGTPYEQYF	TGTGCCAGCAGCTTGGTTGGCACCCCTTACGAGCAGTACTTC
TRBV7-8	-	TRBJ2-1	once	CASSLVGASYNEQFF	TGTGCCAGCAGCTTAGTCGGGGCCTCCTACAATGAGCAGTTCTTC
TRBV10-3	TRBD1	TRBJ2-5	-	CAISDPEGTGGVETQYF	TGTGCCATCAGTGACCCCGAAGGGACAGGGGGAGTGGAGACCCAGTACTTC
TRBV19	-	TRBJ2-3	-	CASSIAPTISTDTQYF	TGTGCCAGTAGTATAGCCCCCACGATAAGCACAGATACGCAGTATTTT
TRBV25-1	-	TRBJ2-3	many	CASTEGFADTQYF	TGTGCCAGCACTGAGGGGTTTGCAGATACGCAGTATTTT
TRBV10-2	TRBD1	TRBJ1-6	-	CAVYKRDSESRDSPLHF	TGCGCCGTATACAAGAGGGACAGTGAATCTAGGGATTCACCCCTCCACTTT
TRBV11-2	-	TRBJ2-5	-	CASSLEQQETQYF	TGTGCCAGCAGTCTAGAACAGCAAGAGACCCAGTACTTC
TRBV20-1	-	TRBJ2-7	few	CLVGGVDEQYF	TGCCTTGTCGGAGGGGTCGACGAGCAGTACTTC
TRBV15	-	TRBJ1-6	-	CATIPLGNRGNSPLHF	TGTGCCACCATTCCCTTGGGAAACCGGGGGAATTCACCCCTCCACTTT
TRBV20-1	-	TRBJ2-3	-	CSARERMDTQYF	TGCAGTGCTAGAGAGCGGATGGATACGCAGTATTTT